The 17 T cell receptor beta chains reported below all come from one sample, sequenced in a study of vaccination effects on CD4 cells after COVID-19. Assay: immunoSEQ multiplex PCR; the TCRdb copy retains only in-frame clones and omits some. The repertoire holds around 46,000 clones, with 72% as singletons. Following a roughly eleven-day culture, CD4+ T cells were purified. It was two doses of either the BNT162b2 or mRNA-1273 vaccine that participants received. These receptors are not linked to any known antigen. The source was CD4+ T cells from PBMCs cultured without peptide, collected after COVID-19 vaccination. These receptors originate from a human donor who received a COVID-19 vaccine.

The chain couples TRBV18 to TRBJ2-7; 7 bases map to TRBD1. CDR1 is KGHSH, CDR2 LQKENI, per germline. CDR3 length: 15 residues. J was trimmed by 3 bases and V by 2 bases; bases with no gene match: 7. The CDR3, as DNA: TGTGCCAGCTCACCAAGCGAGGACAGGTTCTACGAGCAGTACTTC. This gives the protein CASSPSEDRFYEQYF.

The genes are TRBV5-1 and TRBJ1-5; 9 bases agree with TRBD1. CDR3 size: 15 residues. Germline V gene sequence: CDR1 SGHRS, CDR2 YFSETQ. Trimming cost V 4 bases and J 8 bases; bases outside gene matches: 10. In DNA, the CDR3 is TGCGCCAGCAGCACCGGACAGGGGCCGCCGGAGCCCCAGCATTTT. Its protein product is CASSTGQGPPEPQHF.

This clone has only a few counts. The chain employs TRBV6-1 and TRBJ1-2, with a weak D call TRBD1 (5 bases). V was pared by 5 bases and J by 0 bases, with 10 bases between. The germline CDR1 and CDR2 sequences are MNHNS and SASEGT. CDR3 length equals 14 residues. DNA of the CDR3: TGTGCCAGCAGTTTGGGGGTCCCTAACTATGGCTACACCTTC. As protein: CASSLGVPNYGYTF.

This sequence joins TRBV27 and TRBJ1-2; the D is unclear. This CDR3 is 14 amino acids long. V was shortened by 7 bases and J by 5 bases, with 17 bases between the two germline ends. From germline, CDR1 is MNHEY and CDR2 SMNVEV (reference sequence). The CDR3 DNA reads TGTGCCAGCACGGCGGGAGGCTCGGTTTATGGCTACACCTTC. It codes for CASTAGGSVYGYTF.

This clone was recorded a few times. The chain has TRBV5-8 and TRBJ1-5; 7 bases match TRBD1. This CDR3 is built from 15 residues. Trimming took 1 base from V and 5 from J; bases not matched to a gene: 6. From germline, CDR1 is SGHTS and CDR2 YDEGEE. CDR3: CASSLYRGGDQPQHF. The CDR3 bases are TGTGCCAGCAGCTTGTACAGGGGAGGGGATCAGCCCCAGCATTTT.

The chain carries TRBV14 and TRBJ1-1; D is perhaps TRBD1 (6 bases). V dropped 4 bases and J dropped 4 bases, with 16 bases sitting between them. The CDR3 spans 15 residues. Germline CDR1 is SGHDN and CDR2 is FVKESK. The CDR3: CASSRLTGLGTEAFF. Written as DNA, the CDR3 is TGTGCCAGCAGCCGCTTAACAGGGTTAGGCACTGAAGCTTTCTTT.

The chain is built from TRBV10-3 and TRBJ2-1, with 8 nucleotides matching TRBD1. This CDR3 comprises 15 residues. V dropped 8 bases and J dropped 8; count of bases not matched to a gene: 14. Germline V CDR1 and CDR2: ENHRY, SYGVKD. The CDR3 DNA reads as TGTGCCATCCGGCCCGCAGGGGGCAGGGGGTATGAGCAGTTCTTC. The encoded protein is CAIRPAGGRGYEQFF.

The CDR3 DNA follows: TGTGCCAGCAGCCTGCAGGGCAATGAGCAGTTCTTC. Amino acid sequence: CASSLQGNEQFF. The chain links TRBV7-9 to TRBJ2-1; perhaps TRBD1 as D (5 bases). CDR1 and CDR2 (germline): SEHNR, FQNEAQ (reference sequence). CDR3 length: 12 amino acids. The V end lost 5 bases, the J end lost 6 bases, and 8 bases lay between the germline ends. The full variable domain, completed using reference TRBV7-9 and TRBJ2-1, is DTGVSQNPRHKITKRGQNVTFRCDPISEHNRLYWYRQTLGQGPEFLTYFQNEAQLEKSRLLSDRFSAERPKGSFSTLEIQRTEQGDSAMYLCASSLQGNEQFFGPGTRLTVL.

This clone is categorized as medium-sized. The chain is built from TRBV27 and TRBJ2-2; 8 bases map to TRBD1. This CDR3 spans 15 amino acids. Trimming took 6 bases from V and 4 from J; bases not matched to a gene: 7. CDR1 is MNHEY, CDR2 SMNVEV, per germline (reference sequence). DNA of the CDR3: TGTGCCAGCAGCCCGACAGGGGTTATCACCGGGGAGCTGTTTTTT. It yields the protein CASSPTGVITGELFF.

The genes are TRBV6-5 and TRBJ2-3; D is undetermined. V was clipped by 7 bases and J by 1 base, with 9 bases between them. The CDR3 length is 13 residues. CDR1 is MNHEY and CDR2 is SVGAGI in the germline V gene. Written as DNA, the CDR3 is TGTGCCAGCAAAGAAACTGGCACAGATACGCAGTATTTT. This encodes CASKETGTDTQYF.

The rearrangement links TRBV5-1 to TRBJ1-4; D is unresolved. Looked up from germline, CDR1 is SGHRS and CDR2 is YFSETQ. The CDR3 spans 14 residues. Deletions cut 2 bases from V and 8 bases from J, with 13 bases between. This CDR3 is CASSFNTVGEKLFF. The CDR3 DNA sequence: TGCGCCAGCAGCTTCAATACAGTAGGAGAAAAACTGTTTTTT.

This clone was seen once. The chain is built from TRBV7-9 and TRBJ1-4, with a weak D call TRBD1 (5 bases). The V end was cut by 5 bases, the J end by 4 bases, with 14 bases between. CDR3 size: 15 residues. CDR1 SEHNR and CDR2 FQNEAQ come from the germline V gene (reference sequence). The CDR3 DNA sequence: TGTGCCAGCAGCCCAGGGACGGCCGATAATGAAAAACTGTTTTTT. Translation gives CASSPGTADNEKLFF.

V usage is TRBV10-2 and J usage is TRBJ1-1; D is unresolved. The CDR3 has 13 amino acids. Germline assignment: CDR1 WSHSY and CDR2 SAAADI. V was clipped by 0 bases and J by 1 base, with 3 bases between them. This CDR3 is CASSESGNTEAFF. In DNA form, the CDR3 reads TGCGCCAGCAGTGAGTCTGGGAACACTGAAGCTTTCTTT.

This clone was observed a single time. The V call is TRBV12-3 or TRBV12-4, the J call TRBJ1-1, with 8 positions matching TRBD1. V was pared by 5 bases and J by 5 bases, with 4 bases of the junction left unmatched. This CDR3 has 13 residues. The CDR3 DNA reads TGTGCCAGCAGTCTCCGACAGGGGACTGAAGCTTTCTTT. Protein sequence: CASSLRQGTEAFF.

This rearrangement joins TRBV6-6 to TRBJ2-1; perhaps TRBD2 as D (6 bases). V dropped 4 bases and J dropped 6 bases, with 16 bases sitting between them. This CDR3 comprises 15 residues. In germline, CDR1 is MNHNY, CDR2 SVGAGI (reference sequence). The CDR3 is CASSSTGGQRNEQFF. DNA for the CDR3: TGTGCCAGCAGTTCCACCGGAGGGCAACGCAATGAGCAGTTCTTC.

The gene calls are TRBV11-2 and TRBJ2-4; D is possibly TRBD2 (6 bases). Per the germline V gene, CDR1 is SGHAT and CDR2 is FQNNGV. V lost 2 bases to trimming and J lost 6 bases, with 14 bases between them. The CDR3 is 15 amino acids. CDR3 DNA sequence: TGTGCCAGCAGCTTAATTTGGGGAGCGGGAAACATTCAGTACTTC. Its protein product is CASSLIWGAGNIQYF.

This clone turned up a few times. The chain joins TRBV4-1 to TRBJ1-1; 7 bases map to TRBD1. V lost 4 bases to trimming and J lost 0 bases; unmatched junction nucleotides: 2. This CDR3 spans 14 amino acids. Germline V gene data show CDR1 as MGHRA and CDR2 as YSYEKL. This CDR3 reads CASSPGQLNTEAFF. In DNA, the CDR3 is TGCGCCAGCAGCCCGGGACAGCTGAACACTGAAGCTTTCTTT.